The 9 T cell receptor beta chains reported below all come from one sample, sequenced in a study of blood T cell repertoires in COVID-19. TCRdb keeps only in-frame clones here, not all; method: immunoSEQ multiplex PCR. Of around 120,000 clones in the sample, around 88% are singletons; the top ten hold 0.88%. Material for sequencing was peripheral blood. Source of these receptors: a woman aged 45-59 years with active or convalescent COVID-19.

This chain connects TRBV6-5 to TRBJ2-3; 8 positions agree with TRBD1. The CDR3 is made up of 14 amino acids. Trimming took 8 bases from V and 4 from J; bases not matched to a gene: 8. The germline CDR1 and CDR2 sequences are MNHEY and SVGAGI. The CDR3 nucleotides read TGTGCCAGCGCCCTCGGACAGGGAGCAGATACGCAGTATTTT. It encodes CASALGQGADTQYF.

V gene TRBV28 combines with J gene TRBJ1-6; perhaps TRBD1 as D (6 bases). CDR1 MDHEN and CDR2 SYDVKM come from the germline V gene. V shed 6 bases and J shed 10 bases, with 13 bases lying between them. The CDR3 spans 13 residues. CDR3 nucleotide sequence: TGTGCCAGCAGATCAGGGGCGCGCTCACCCCTCCACTTT. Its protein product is CASRSGARSPLHF.

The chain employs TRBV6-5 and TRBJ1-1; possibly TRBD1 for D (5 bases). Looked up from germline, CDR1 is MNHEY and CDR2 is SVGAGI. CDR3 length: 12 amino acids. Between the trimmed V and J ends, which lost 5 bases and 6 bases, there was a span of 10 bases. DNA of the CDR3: TGTGCCAGCAGTCGAGACAGATCTGAAGCTTTCTTT. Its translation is CASSRDRSEAFF.

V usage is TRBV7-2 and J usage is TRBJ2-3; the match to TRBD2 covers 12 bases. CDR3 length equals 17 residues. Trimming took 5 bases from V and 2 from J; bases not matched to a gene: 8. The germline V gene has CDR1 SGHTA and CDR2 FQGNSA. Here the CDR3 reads CASSPGLAGSSTDTQYF. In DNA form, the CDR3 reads TGTGCCAGCAGCCCCGGACTAGCGGGATCCTCCACAGATACGCAGTATTTT.

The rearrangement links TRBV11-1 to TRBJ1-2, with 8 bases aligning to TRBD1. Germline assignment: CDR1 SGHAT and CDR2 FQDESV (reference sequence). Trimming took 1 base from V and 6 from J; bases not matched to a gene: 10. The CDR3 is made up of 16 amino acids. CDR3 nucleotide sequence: TGTGCCAGCAGCTTAGTGGGGACAGGCCTTTTGGATGGCTACACCTTC. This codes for CASSLVGTGLLDGYTF. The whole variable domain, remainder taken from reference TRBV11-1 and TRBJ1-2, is EAEVAQSPRYKITEKSQAVAFWCDPISGHATLYWYRQILGQGPELLVQFQDESVVDDSQLPKDRFSAERLKGVDSTLKIQPAELGDSAMYLCASSLVGTGLLDGYTFGSGTRLTVV.

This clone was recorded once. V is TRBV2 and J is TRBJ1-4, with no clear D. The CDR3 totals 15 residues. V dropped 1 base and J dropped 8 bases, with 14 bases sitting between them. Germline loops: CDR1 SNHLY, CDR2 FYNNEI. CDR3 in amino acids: CASSEVSLSGEKLFF. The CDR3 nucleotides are TGTGCCAGCAGTGAAGTGTCTTTGAGCGGGGAAAAACTGTTTTTT.

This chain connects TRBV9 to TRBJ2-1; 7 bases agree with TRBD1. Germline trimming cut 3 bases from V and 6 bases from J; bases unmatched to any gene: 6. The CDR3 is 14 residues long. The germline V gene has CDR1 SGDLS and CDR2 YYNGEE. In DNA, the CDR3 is TGTGCCAGCAGCGAGACAGGGTTGATCAATGAGCAGTTCTTC. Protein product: CASSETGLINEQFF.

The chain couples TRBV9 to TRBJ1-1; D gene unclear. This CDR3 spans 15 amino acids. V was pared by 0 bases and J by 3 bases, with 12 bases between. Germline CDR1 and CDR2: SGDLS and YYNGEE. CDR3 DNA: TGTGCCAGCAGCGTAGCTCCCCACAGTGACACTGAAGCTTTCTTT. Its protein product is CASSVAPHSDTEAFF.

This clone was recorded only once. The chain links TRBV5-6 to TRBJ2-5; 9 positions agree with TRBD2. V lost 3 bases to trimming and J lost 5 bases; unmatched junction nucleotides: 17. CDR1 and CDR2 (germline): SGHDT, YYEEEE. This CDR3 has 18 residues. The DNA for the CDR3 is TGTGCCAGCAGCTCCAGAGGTAGCGGGAGCCGGTCCGGGGAGACCCAGTACTTC. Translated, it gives CASSSRGSGSRSGETQYF.